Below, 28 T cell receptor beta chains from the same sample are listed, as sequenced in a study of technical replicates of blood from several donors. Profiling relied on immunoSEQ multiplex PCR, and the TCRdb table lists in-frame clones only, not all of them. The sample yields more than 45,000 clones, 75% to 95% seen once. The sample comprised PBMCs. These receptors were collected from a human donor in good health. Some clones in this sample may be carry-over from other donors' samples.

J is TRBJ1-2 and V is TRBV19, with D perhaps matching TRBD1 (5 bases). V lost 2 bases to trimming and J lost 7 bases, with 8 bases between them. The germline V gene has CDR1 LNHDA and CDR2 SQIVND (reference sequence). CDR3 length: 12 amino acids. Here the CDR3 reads CASSIQGGGYTF. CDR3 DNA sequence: TGTGCCAGTAGTATACAGGGCGGTGGCTACACCTTC.

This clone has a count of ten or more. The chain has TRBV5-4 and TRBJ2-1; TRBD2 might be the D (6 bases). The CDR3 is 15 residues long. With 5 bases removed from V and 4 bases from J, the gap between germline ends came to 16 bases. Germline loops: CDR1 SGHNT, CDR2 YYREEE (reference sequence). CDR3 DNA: TGTGCCAGCAGTCAGGCCGCTGGGGGGTACAATGAGCAGTTCTTC. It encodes CASSQAAGGYNEQFF.

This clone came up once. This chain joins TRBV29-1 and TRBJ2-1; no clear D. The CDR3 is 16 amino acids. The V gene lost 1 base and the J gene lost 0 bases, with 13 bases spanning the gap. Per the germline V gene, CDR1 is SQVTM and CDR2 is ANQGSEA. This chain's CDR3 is CSVEGPFKSSYNEQFF. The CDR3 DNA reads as TGCAGCGTTGAAGGTCCCTTTAAGAGCTCCTACAATGAGCAGTTCTTC.

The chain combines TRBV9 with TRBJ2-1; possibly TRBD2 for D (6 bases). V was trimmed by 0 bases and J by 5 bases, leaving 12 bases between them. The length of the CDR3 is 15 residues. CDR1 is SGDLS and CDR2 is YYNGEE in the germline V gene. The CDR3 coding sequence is TGTGCCAGCAGCGTAGCGGGGGAGCCCCACAATGAGCAGTTCTTC. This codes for CASSVAGEPHNEQFF.

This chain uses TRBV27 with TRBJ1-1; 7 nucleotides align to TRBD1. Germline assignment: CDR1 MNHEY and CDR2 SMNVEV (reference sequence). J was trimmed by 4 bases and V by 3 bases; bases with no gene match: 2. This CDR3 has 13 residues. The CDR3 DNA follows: TGTGCCAGCAGTTTCTCAGGGGGCACTGAAGCTTTCTTT. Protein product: CASSFSGGTEAFF.

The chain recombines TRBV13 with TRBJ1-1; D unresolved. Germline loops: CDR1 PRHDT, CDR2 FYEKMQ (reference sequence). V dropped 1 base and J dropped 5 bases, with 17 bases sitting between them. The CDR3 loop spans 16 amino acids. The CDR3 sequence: CASSLVSVSASTEAFF. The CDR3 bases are TGTGCCAGCAGCTTAGTTTCTGTGTCCGCGAGTACTGAAGCTTTCTTT.

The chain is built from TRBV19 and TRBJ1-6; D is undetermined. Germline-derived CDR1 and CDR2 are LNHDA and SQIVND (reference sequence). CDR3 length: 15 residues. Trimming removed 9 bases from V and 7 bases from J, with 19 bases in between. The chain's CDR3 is CASRIRAGGNSPLHF. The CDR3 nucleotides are TGTGCCAGCCGCATCCGGGCAGGAGGGAATTCACCCCTCCACTTT.

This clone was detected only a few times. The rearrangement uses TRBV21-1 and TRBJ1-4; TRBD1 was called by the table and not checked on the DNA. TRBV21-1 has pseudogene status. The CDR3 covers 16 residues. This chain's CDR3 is CASSSRDRGTYEKLFF. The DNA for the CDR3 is TGTGCCAGCAGCTCCCGGGACAGGGGGACTTATGAAAAACTGTTTTTT.

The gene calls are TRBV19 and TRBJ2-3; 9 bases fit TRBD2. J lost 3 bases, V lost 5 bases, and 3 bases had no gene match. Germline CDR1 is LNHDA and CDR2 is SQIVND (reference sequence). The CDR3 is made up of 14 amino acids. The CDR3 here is CASSRLAATDTQYF. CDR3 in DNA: TGTGCCAGTAGTCGACTAGCGGCAACAGATACGCAGTATTTT.

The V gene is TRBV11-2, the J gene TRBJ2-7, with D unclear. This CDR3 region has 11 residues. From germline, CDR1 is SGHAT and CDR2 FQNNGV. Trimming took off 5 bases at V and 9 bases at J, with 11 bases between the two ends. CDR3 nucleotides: TGTGCCAGCAGCCCTTTACTGGTGCAGTACTTC. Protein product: CASSPLLVQYF.

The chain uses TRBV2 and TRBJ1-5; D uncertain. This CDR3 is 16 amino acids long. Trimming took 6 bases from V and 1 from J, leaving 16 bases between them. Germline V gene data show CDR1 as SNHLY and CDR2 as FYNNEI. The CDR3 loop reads CASSLGAAWSNQPQHF. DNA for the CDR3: TGTGCCAGCAGCCTAGGAGCCGCTTGGAGCAATCAGCCCCAGCATTTT.

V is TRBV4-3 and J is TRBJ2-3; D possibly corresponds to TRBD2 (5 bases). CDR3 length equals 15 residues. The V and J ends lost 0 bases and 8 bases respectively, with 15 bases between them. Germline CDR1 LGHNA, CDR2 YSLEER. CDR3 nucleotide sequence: TGCGCCAGCAGCCAAGATATCGGGCGCCGGGGTACGCAGTATTTT. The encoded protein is CASSQDIGRRGTQYF.

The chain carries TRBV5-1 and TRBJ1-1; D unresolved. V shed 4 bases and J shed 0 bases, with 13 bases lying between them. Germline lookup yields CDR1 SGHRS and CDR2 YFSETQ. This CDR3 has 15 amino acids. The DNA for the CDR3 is TGCGCCAGCAGCGCCCCCGACTCCTTGAACACTGAAGCTTTCTTT. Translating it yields CASSAPDSLNTEAFF.

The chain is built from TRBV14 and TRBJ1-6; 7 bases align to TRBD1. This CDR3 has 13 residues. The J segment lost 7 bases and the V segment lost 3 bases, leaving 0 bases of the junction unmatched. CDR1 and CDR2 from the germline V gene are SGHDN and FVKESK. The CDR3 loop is CASSQTGNSPLHF. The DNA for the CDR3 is TGTGCCAGCAGCCAGACAGGGAATTCACCCCTCCACTTT. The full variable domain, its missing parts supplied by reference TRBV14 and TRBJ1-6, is EAGVTQFPSHSVIEKGQTVTLRCDPISGHDNLYWYRRVMGKEIKFLLHFVKESKQDESGMPNNRFLAERTGGTYSTLKVQPAELEDSGVYFCASSQTGNSPLHFGNGTRLTVT.

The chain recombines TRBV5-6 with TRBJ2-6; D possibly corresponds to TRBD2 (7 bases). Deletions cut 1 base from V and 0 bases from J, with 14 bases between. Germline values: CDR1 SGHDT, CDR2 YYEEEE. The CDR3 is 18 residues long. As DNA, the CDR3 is TGTGCCAGCAGCTTGATCGGGGGGACACCCTCTGGGGCCAACGTCCTGACTTTC. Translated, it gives CASSLIGGTPSGANVLTF.

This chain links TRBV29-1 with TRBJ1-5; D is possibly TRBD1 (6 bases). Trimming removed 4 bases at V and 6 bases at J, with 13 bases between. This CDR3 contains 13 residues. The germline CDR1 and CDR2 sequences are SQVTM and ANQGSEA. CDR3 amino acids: CSVVQGRGQPQHF. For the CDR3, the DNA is TGCAGCGTTGTACAGGGAAGAGGTCAGCCCCAGCATTTT.

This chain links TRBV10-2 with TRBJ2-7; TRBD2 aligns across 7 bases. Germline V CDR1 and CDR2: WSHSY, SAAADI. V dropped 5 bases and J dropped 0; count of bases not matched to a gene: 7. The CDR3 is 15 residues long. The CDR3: CASSLQAGSSYEQYF. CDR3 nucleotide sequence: TGCGCCAGCAGTCTACAAGCGGGGAGCTCCTACGAGCAGTACTTC.

The CDR3 DNA reads as TGCGCCAGCTCGGTGGGTCAGGGGTCTTACGAGCAGTACTTC. Protein sequence: CASSVGQGSYEQYF. The J gene is TRBJ2-7, the V gene TRBV5-1; a weak D match, TRBD1 (6 bases). Germline CDR1 is SGHRS and CDR2 is YFSETQ. Trimming cost V 7 bases and J 4 bases, with 18 bases left between them. The CDR3 is 14 residues long.

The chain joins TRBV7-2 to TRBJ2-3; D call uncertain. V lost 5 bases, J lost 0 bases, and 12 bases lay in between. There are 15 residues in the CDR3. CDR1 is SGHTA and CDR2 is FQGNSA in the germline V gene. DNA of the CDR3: TGTGCCAGCAGCCTAGGTGGCATGAGCACAGATACGCAGTATTTT. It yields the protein CASSLGGMSTDTQYF.

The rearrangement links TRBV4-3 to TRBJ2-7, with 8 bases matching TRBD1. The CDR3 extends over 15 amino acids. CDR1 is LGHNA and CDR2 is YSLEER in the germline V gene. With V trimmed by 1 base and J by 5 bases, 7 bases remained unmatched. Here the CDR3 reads CASSQGTGQGHEQYF. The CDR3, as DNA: TGCGCCAGCAGCCAAGGGACCGGACAGGGCCACGAGCAGTACTTC.

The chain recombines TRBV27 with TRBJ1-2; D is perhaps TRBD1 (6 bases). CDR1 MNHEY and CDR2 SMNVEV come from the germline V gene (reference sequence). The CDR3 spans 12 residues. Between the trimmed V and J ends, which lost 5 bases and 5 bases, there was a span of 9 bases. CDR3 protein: CASSTRGYGYTF. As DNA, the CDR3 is TGTGCCAGCAGTACAAGGGGGTATGGCTACACCTTC.

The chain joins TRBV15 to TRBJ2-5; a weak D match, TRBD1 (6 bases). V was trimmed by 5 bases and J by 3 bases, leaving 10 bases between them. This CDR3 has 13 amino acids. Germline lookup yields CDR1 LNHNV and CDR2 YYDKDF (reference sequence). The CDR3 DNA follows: TGTGCCACCAGCCGGGACATCGAAGAGACCCAGTACTTC. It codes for CATSRDIEETQYF.

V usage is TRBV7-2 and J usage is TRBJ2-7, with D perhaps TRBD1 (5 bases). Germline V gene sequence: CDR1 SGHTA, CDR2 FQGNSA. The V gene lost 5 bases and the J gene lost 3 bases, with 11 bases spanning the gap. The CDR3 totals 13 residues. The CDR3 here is CASSPWGGYEQYF. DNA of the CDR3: TGTGCCAGCAGCCCCTGGGGCGGCTACGAGCAGTACTTC.

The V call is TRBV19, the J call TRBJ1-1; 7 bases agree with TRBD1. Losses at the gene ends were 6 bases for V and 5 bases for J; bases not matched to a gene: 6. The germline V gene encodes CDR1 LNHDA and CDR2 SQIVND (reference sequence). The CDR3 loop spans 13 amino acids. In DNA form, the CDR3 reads TGTGCCAGTAGCTTTGACAGGGCGACTGAAGCTTTCTTT. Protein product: CASSFDRATEAFF.

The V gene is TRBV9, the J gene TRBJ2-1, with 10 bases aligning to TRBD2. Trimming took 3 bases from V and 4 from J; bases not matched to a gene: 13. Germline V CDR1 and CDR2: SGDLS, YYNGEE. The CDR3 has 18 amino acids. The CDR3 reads CASSEGGSGGTGYNEQFF. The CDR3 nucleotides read TGTGCCAGCAGCGAAGGTGGTAGCGGGGGGACGGGATACAATGAGCAGTTCTTC.

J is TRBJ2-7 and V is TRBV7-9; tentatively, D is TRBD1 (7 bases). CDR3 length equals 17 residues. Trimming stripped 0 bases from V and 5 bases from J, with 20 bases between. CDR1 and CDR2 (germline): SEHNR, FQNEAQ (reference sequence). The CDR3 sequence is CASSLASGGTPWNEQYF. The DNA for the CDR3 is TGTGCCAGCAGCTTAGCGTCAGGGGGGACCCCCTGGAACGAGCAGTACTTC.

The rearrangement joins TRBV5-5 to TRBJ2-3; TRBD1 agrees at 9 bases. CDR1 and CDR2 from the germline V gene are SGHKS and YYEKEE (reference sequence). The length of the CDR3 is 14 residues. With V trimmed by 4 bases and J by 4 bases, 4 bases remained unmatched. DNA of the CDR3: TGTGCCAGCAGCCAACAGGGGGCGGCAGATACGCAGTATTTT. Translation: CASSQQGAADTQYF.

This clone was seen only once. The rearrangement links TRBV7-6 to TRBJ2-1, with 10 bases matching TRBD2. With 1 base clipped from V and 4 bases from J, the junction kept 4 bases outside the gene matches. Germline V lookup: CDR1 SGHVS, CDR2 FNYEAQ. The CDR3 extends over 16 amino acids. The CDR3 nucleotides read TGTGCCAGCAGCTTAGTGGCTAGCGGGGGATACAATGAGCAGTTCTTC. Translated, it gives CASSLVASGGYNEQFF.